This TCR beta chain came from a study of shared clonotypes between healthy human individuals. Turning to the study itself: A donor's plate count was three for CD4 naive and three for CD4 memory; CD8 naive had two and CD8 memory one. The study, taken as a whole, reports: Investigators expected sequencing depth to affect clonotype sharing among donors.

Those who donated, Caucasian adults without exception, all lived in Nashville, Tennessee. The split of CD4+ cells yielded CD45RA+ naive and CD45RA-negative memory subsets. Germline trimming cut 4 bases from V and 7 bases from J; bases unmatched to any gene: 9. The CDR3 totals 16 residues. Germline assignment: CDR1 SGHRS and CDR2 YFSETQ. The protocol was immunoSEQ multiplex PCR, while the TCRdb copy is restricted to in-frame clones and leaves out a portion. The sample holds some 2,500,000 clones, about nine tenths seen once. Regarding this clone: The antigen remains unidentified.

The sequenced sample consisted of naive CD4+ T cells from PBMCs. Subset: CD45RA+ positively selected. This clonotype was obtained from a man younger than 30 in good health. Some clones in this sample may be carry-over from other donors' samples. V is TRBV5-1 and J is TRBJ2-2; 11 bases are shared with TRBD2. The CDR3 protein is CASSLSGRAVGGELFF. Here the CDR3 DNA reads TGCGCCAGCAGCCTTAGCGGGAGGGCCGTAGGCGGGGAGCTGTTTTTT.